This T cell receptor beta chain was sequenced during a study of CD8 T cells in Susac syndrome. About this clonotype itself: The junction differs from germline at one of its ends, possibly a read error.

An amount of RNA that ranged from roughly 0.5 to 1 ug was reverse transcribed with random hexamers. TCRdb analysed the immunoSEQ multiplex PCR reads with MiXCR anew, one entry per CDR3 protein. In the table there are 170,000 or so distinct CDR3 sequences, 85% to 95% of which are singletons. This CDR3 is 15 amino acids long. The V gene's germline CDR1 is SGHTA and CDR2 FQGNSA. The chain has TRBV7-2 and TRBJ2-1, with D unclear. Specimen: CD4+ T cells from PBMCs. The sequence was obtained from a human donor with Susac syndrome. In nucleotides, the CDR3 is TGTGCCAGCACCTTAGTCCCCGAAGGCGCCAATGAGCAGTTCTTC. This translates into CASTLVPEGANEQFF.